This TCR beta chain was identified in a study of blood T cell repertoires in COVID-19. In the study overall: The origin of the acute and convalescent COVID-19 samples was the United States, Italy and Spain. Sources were T cells, B-cell-depleted T cells, or PBMCs; the material itself was cDNA or gDNA.

In the source study's methods: Amplification from reference gene primers served as the basis for estimated nucleated cell counts. Method: immunoSEQ multiplex PCR; TCRdb's copy keeps in-frame clones and lacks some. For V, J and clone size, that table is used; D and trimming come from the DNA. The sample comprises 150,000 to 250,000 clones, roughly 79% of which are singletons, and about 6.9% rests with the top ten. The germline gives CDR1 SGHRS, CDR2 YFSETQ. Trimming took 1 base from V and 5 from J, leaving 13 bases between them. CDR3 length: 15 residues. Source material: peripheral blood. The chain is built from TRBV5-1 and TRBJ2-1; tentatively, D is TRBD2 (6 bases). This clonotype was sampled from a human donor with acute or convalescent COVID-19. The donor label of this sample is uncertain. CDR3 sequence: CASSLNSGSHNEQFF. In DNA form, the CDR3 reads TGCGCCAGCAGCTTGAATAGCGGATCTCACAATGAGCAGTTCTTC.